These 16 T cell receptor beta chains share one sample of origin, sequenced in a study of CD8+CD57+ T cells in acquired aplastic anemia. According to the study, genomic DNA was the template for TCR beta VDJ and CDR3 profiling. A single record per CDR3 protein comes from TCRdb applying MiXCR to the reads. The profile shows 120,000 or so distinct CDR3 sequences, about 40% of them singletons. Sequencing was done on patients that had shown CD8+CD57+ cell expansion by flow cytometry. Material: sorted CD4+, CD8+, or CD8+CD57+ T cells (not recorded which) from PBMCs. These receptor sequences come from a human donor with aplastic anemia.

The chain uses TRBV10-3 and TRBJ1-5; possible D gene TRBD1, 5 bases. The V and J ends lost 0 bases and 7 bases respectively, with 13 bases between them. Germline V lookup: CDR1 ENHRY, CDR2 SYGVKD. The CDR3 loop spans 15 amino acids. This CDR3 is CAISESGGKGQPQHF. CDR3 sequence (DNA): TGTGCCATCAGTGAGTCGGGGGGGAAGGGACAGCCCCAGCATTTT.

This clonotype showed up many times. The gene calls are TRBV5-6 and TRBJ2-7; D is perhaps TRBD1 or TRBD2 (5 bases each). The germline V gene has CDR1 SGHDT and CDR2 YYEEEE. Trimming took off 4 bases at V and 7 bases at J, with 12 bases between the two ends. The CDR3 contains 12 residues. CDR3 protein: CASSPGRTEQYF. Here the CDR3 DNA reads TGTGCCAGCAGCCCGGGACGCACAGAGCAGTACTTC.

This clonotype was seen once. The CDR3 DNA follows: TGTGCCAGCAGTGAACGGGCCAGGGTCTCTGGGGCCAACGTCCTGACTTTC. Amino acids: CASSERARVSGANVLTF. This chain links TRBV2 with TRBJ2-6; possible D gene TRBD1, 5 bases. Germline values: CDR1 SNHLY, CDR2 FYNNEI. The V end was cut by 2 bases, the J end by 0 bases, with 11 bases between. CDR3 length: 17 amino acids.

This clonotype was seen repeatedly, ten times or more. V and J are TRBV5-1 and TRBJ1-3; D gene unclear. Trimming shortened V by 3 bases and J by 0 bases, and 13 bases separated the two germline ends. CDR3 length: 16 amino acids. Germline-derived CDR1 and CDR2 are SGHRS and YFSETQ. The CDR3 reads CASSSEQLYSGNTIYF. The CDR3 DNA follows: TGCGCCAGCAGCTCCGAACAACTGTACTCTGGAAACACCATATATTTT.

This clonotype occurred many times. This chain joins TRBV2 and TRBJ1-5; perhaps TRBD1 as D (5 bases). Germline V lookup: CDR1 SNHLY, CDR2 FYNNEI. The CDR3 is 12 residues long. V lost 8 bases to trimming and J lost 4 bases, with 9 bases between them. CDR3 residues: CASLGTNQPQHF. The CDR3 coding sequence is TGTGCCAGCCTAGGGACTAATCAGCCCCAGCATTTT.

The V call is TRBV2, the J call TRBJ2-7, with D perhaps TRBD2 (7 bases). V was trimmed by 2 bases and J by 7 bases, leaving 15 bases between them. The CDR3 is 14 amino acids. Germline loops: CDR1 SNHLY, CDR2 FYNNEI. CDR3 protein: CASSERGGGREQYF. Written as DNA, the CDR3 is TGTGCCAGCAGTGAAAGGGGAGGGGGACGGGAGCAGTACTTC. Full variable domain (missing parts from reference TRBV2 and TRBJ2-7): EPEVTQTPSHQVTQMGQEVILRCVPISNHLYFYWYRQILGQKVEFLVSFYNNEISEKSEIFDDQFSVERPDGSNFTLKIRSTKLEDSAMYFCASSERGGGREQYFGPGTRLTVT.

The V gene is TRBV19, the J gene TRBJ2-1, with D unclear. V shed 1 base and J shed 1 base, with 8 bases lying between them. The CDR3 contains 15 residues. Germline V lookup: CDR1 LNHDA, CDR2 SQIVND (reference sequence). CDR3 sequence reads: CASSIVGKSYNEQFF. The DNA for the CDR3 is TGTGCCAGTAGTATAGTGGGCAAGTCCTACAATGAGCAGTTCTTC.

This clonotype was seen many times. The chain employs TRBV2 and TRBJ1-1, with no clear D. Trimming removed 6 bases at V and 6 bases at J, with 11 bases between. The CDR3 runs to 12 residues. The germline gives CDR1 SNHLY, CDR2 FYNNEI. DNA of the CDR3: TGTGCCAGCAGACTCCAGGCGCCTGAAGCTTTCTTT. Amino acid sequence: CASRLQAPEAFF. The full variable domain, in which reference TRBV2 and TRBJ1-1 provide the parts outside the CDR3, is EPEVTQTPSHQVTQMGQEVILRCVPISNHLYFYWYRQILGQKVEFLVSFYNNEISEKSEIFDDQFSVERPDGSNFTLKIRSTKLEDSAMYFCASRLQAPEAFFGQGTRLTVV.

This chain links TRBV9 with TRBJ2-3; a weak D match, TRBD1 (6 bases). This CDR3 comprises 16 residues. The V end lost 4 bases, the J end lost 0 bases, and 15 bases lay between the germline ends. Germline CDR1 is SGDLS and CDR2 is YYNGEE. The CDR3: CASSYAGESSTDTQYF. The CDR3 DNA is TGTGCCAGCAGCTATGCAGGGGAGTCTAGCACAGATACGCAGTATTTT.

This clonotype was seen at least ten times. The rearrangement links TRBV7-2 to TRBJ1-1; D perhaps matches TRBD1 (6 bases). V dropped 5 bases and J dropped 4 bases, with 11 bases sitting between them. This CDR3 has 13 amino acids. CDR1 and CDR2 (germline): SGHTA, FQGNSA. This chain's CDR3 is CASSPGVGTEAFF. Here the CDR3 DNA reads TGTGCCAGCAGCCCAGGGGTAGGCACTGAAGCTTTCTTT.

The chain employs TRBV11-2 and TRBJ2-5, with 12 bases matching TRBD1. In germline, CDR1 is SGHAT, CDR2 FQNNGV. J lost 5 bases, V lost 4 bases, and 5 bases had no gene match. The CDR3 is 15 residues long. CDR3 protein: CASSSGTGGLETQYF. In DNA form, the CDR3 reads TGTGCCAGCAGCTCCGGGACAGGGGGCCTGGAGACCCAGTACTTC. The whole variable domain, filled in from reference TRBV11-2 and TRBJ2-5, reads EAGVAQSPRYKIIEKRQSVAFWCNPISGHATLYWYQQILGQGPKLLIQFQNNGVVDDSQLPKDRFSAERLKGVDSTLKIQPAKLEDSAVYLCASSSGTGGLETQYFGPGTRLLVL.

This clonotype was detected once. An end of the junction differs from the germline gene, which may be a read error. The chain combines TRBV20-1 with TRBJ1-2; D may be TRBD1 (5 bases). Germline-derived CDR1 and CDR2 are DFQATT and SNEGSKA (reference sequence). The CDR3 loop spans 13 amino acids. CDR3 sequence: CNAHNLDGGVLIF. The CDR3, as DNA: TGCAATGCTCACAACTTGGACGGGGGAGTTTTGATCTTC.

Remarks on this clonotype: This may arise from a read error, as a much more abundant clone is one base away. Written as DNA, the CDR3 is TGTGGCAGCAGTGAAGGTGTGACTAGAACCTACGAGCAGTACGTC. This encodes CGSSEGVTRTYEQYV. V usage is TRBV6-1 and J usage is TRBJ2-7; weak D call: TRBD2 (6 bases). Germline V CDR1 and CDR2: MNHNS, SASEGT. There are 15 residues in the CDR3.

Only a few counts were recorded for this clonotype. The rearrangement links TRBV20-1 to TRBJ1-2; D is undetermined. The length of the CDR3 is 13 residues. Trimming removed 3 bases from V and 2 bases from J, with 10 bases in between. The germline V gene has CDR1 DFQATT and CDR2 SNEGSKA (reference sequence). CDR3: CSARFGGNYGYTF. The CDR3 nucleotides read TGCAGTGCTAGGTTCGGCGGGAACTATGGCTACACCTTC.

This clonotype turned up a few times. This sequence joins TRBV11-2 and TRBJ2-2, with TRBD1 as a possible D gene (7 bases). CDR3 length equals 14 residues. Per the germline V gene, CDR1 is SGHAT and CDR2 is FQNNGV. V was cut by 8 bases and J by 1 base, with 11 bases left in between. CDR3 coding DNA: TGTGCCAGCGCGCAGGGGGGGAACACCGGGGAGCTGTTTTTT. It translates to CASAQGGNTGELFF. Complete variable domain (other parts from reference TRBV11-2 and TRBJ2-2): EAGVAQSPRYKIIEKRQSVAFWCNPISGHATLYWYQQILGQGPKLLIQFQNNGVVDDSQLPKDRFSAERLKGVDSTLKIQPAKLEDSAVYLCASAQGGNTGELFFGEGSRLTVL.

This clonotype is labeled as medium-sized (0.01 to 0.1%). V and J are TRBV10-2 and TRBJ1-2; D is uncertain. Looked up from germline, CDR1 is WSHSY and CDR2 is SAAADI. The CDR3 is 14 residues long. V lost 0 bases and J 3 bases, leaving 8 bases between the germline ends. The CDR3 DNA is TGCGCCAGCAGTGAGTCGAACGTCGACTATGGCTACACCTTC. Translated, it gives CASSESNVDYGYTF.